This T cell receptor (beta chain) was sequenced during a study of prognosis after radiotherapy for stage I lung cancer. Study-wide context: In about 13 patients the tumors were adenocarcinoma, and in several they were squamous cell carcinoma.

Study results and caveats: Patients with metastases reportedly showed TRBV and TRBJ gene usage that differed from patients without metastases.

This clonotype was picked up many times. Its antigen remains unidentified. The TCR beta CDR3 region was amplified from genomic DNA, with two rounds of multiplex PCR being used for the amplification. Gene-specific primers for each TRBV and TRBJ gene drove first-round PCR. A single record per CDR3 protein comes from TCRdb applying MiXCR to the multiplex PCR reads. In the table there are about 18,000 distinct CDR3 sequences, over 15% of which are singletons. CDR3 length: 12 residues. With 4 bases removed from V and 14 bases from J, the gap between germline ends came to 17 bases. In germline, CDR1 is SGHDN, CDR2 FVKESK.

The chain couples TRBV14 to TRBJ2-5, with D possibly being TRBD1 (6 bases). The TCR originated in a donor over 45 with non-small cell lung cancer. The sequences come from PBMCs, collected before or after stereotactic body radiation therapy (not recorded which). CDR3 amino acids: CASSLLTGPSYF. CDR3 sequence (DNA): TGTGCCAGCAGCCTTCTGACAGGTCCAAGCTACTTC.